This entry is about one T cell receptor (beta chain). Antigen specificity is unknown. The data were taken from a study of vaccination and CD4 T cells after COVID-19. Study details: Median time from COVID diagnosis to post-COVID sampling was over 85 days (35 to 161). Study-level results: The cohort comprised relatively few convalescent patients, and no early post-infection timepoints were analyzed.

Researchers used the Oncomine TCR Beta short-read assay to sequence DNA from cultured CD4+ T cells. MiXCR, applied by TCRdb to the PCR reads, yields one record per CDR3 protein. The data contain about 4,700 distinct CDR3 sequences, around a quarter of them singletons. Germline assignment: CDR1 GTSNPN and CDR2 SVGIG (reference sequence). The CDR3 runs 13 residues. V was pared by 4 bases and J by 6 bases, with 7 bases of the junction left unmatched. Noted treatment: approximately 10-day PBMC culture with coronavirus spike peptide pools or control peptides (ViraFEST assay). Researchers collected the unexposed donor's CD4+ T cells before the COVID-19 pandemic (2011-2018).

The chain carries TRBV30 and TRBJ2-3; 7 bases align to TRBD2. The sequence derives from a human donor in good health. Sequenced material: CD4+ T cells from blood, cultured in vitro. CDR3: CAWNPAGRDTQYF. CDR3 nucleotides: TGTGCCTGGAATCCAGCGGGGAGGGATACGCAGTATTTT.